This entry describes one T cell receptor beta chain. Its antigen is not yet known. No much larger clone is present one base from it, and per-base qualities are unavailable. This entry comes from a study of CD8 T cells in Susac syndrome (dated by TCRdb to about 2019). Regarding the complete study: Whether CD8+ T cell activation and differentiation in Susac syndrome was antigen driven was tested using repertoire sequencing. Here is what the overall study found, with its caveats: The number of individuals in the TCR sequencing and HLA analysis was recognized as being relatively small.

RNA was extracted with the RNeasy kit and roughly 0.45 to 1 ug was reverse transcribed using random hexamers. TCR beta CDR3 regions were amplified with the immunoSEQ multiplex PCR assay covering 54 Vbeta and 13 Jbeta segments. PCR amplification bias was corrected using a synthetic template baseline for primer optimization and computational correction. From the authors' description of their analysis: Reads were annotated to V, D and J genes according to IMGT and were analyzed with immunoSEQ Analyzer, with only productive sequences retained. Clonality was calculated as one minus the Shannon entropy normalized by log2 of the number of productive unique sequences. Public and private clones were assessed among the 100 most prevalent clones of each patient and control. A clone was defined as Susac-specific if it was absent from the healthy and MS cohorts, from 1052 published viral clones and from other ImmuneACCESS disease sequences. Clones were called with MiXCR by TCRdb after fastp trimmed the public reads at Q25, and only in-frame beta chains were retained. Entries are consolidated by CDR3 protein sequence, retaining the most common genes and DNA. It is TCRdb's table, rather than the study itself, that gives the V and J calls and clone size. The sample table contains more than 90,000 distinct CDR3 sequences; only one count was recorded for 85% to 95% of them. 0.093% of the sample goes to the ten largest clones.

The CDR3 runs 18 residues from the cysteine to the phenylalanine. Only the CDR3 DNA is retained, 54 bases long and in frame from the first base. Here V drops 2 bases and J drops 2 bases, and the junction holds 11 bases not matched to any gene. CDR1 and CDR2 (SGHRS, YFSETQ) derive from the germline V gene. High-throughput TCR beta sequencing profiled peripheral blood CD8+ and CD4+ T cells from healthy donors, Susac syndrome patients and multiple sclerosis patients. The multiple sclerosis controls were treatment-naive patients who had stable or active relapsing-remitting disease and met the revised McDonald criteria. CD8+ TEMRA cells were enriched by FACS, while bulk CD8+ and CD4+ T cells were purified by magnetic negative isolation. Blood was collected in EDTA tubes and processed within 24 hours, with PBMCs isolated through density gradient centrifugation. PBMCs intended for TCR sequencing were cryopreserved in liquid nitrogen and thawed later in a water bath at 37 degrees C. The sorted or isolated CD4+, CD8+ and CD8+ TEMRA cells had a purity of 90% or higher.

This sequence was found in a human donor with multiple sclerosis. The chain is encoded by TRBV5-1 joined to TRBJ2-2, with 8 middle bases fitting TRBD2. Sequencing used CD4+ T cells from PBMCs. The DNA sequence follows: TGCGCCAGCAGCTTAATTGCGCGGGGGGCCTTAAACACCGGGGAGCTGTTTTTT. This sequence encodes CASSLIARGALNTGELFF.